Following are 26 T cell receptor beta chains from one sample sequenced in a study of vaccination and CD4 T cells after COVID-19. Sequencing of cultured CD4+ T cell DNA used the Oncomine TCR Beta short-read assay. Each CDR3 protein gets one entry after TCRdb re-called the PCR reads with MiXCR. Among about 13,000 distinct CDR3 sequences listed, around 67% were seen once. Noted treatment: approximately 9-day PBMC culture with coronavirus spike peptide pools or control peptides (ViraFEST assay). No antigen has been assigned to these receptors. The sample was CD4+ T cells from blood, cultured in vitro. These receptors came from a human donor who had recovered from COVID-19.

This chain connects TRBV20-1 to TRBJ1-2; no definite D call. The CDR3 spans 14 residues. CDR1 DFQATT and CDR2 SNEGSKA come from the germline V gene (reference sequence). V was trimmed by 0 bases and J by 8 bases, leaving 16 bases between them. The CDR3 DNA sequence: TGCAGTGCTAGAGATCTCGGGGTTACTTCAGGCTACACCTTC. Translating it yields CSARDLGVTSGYTF.

The V and J genes are TRBV6-5 and TRBJ1-4; 7 bases agree with TRBD1. This CDR3 is built from 15 residues. Germline CDR1 is MNHEY and CDR2 is SVGAGI. V shed 0 bases, J shed 5 bases, and the junction held 3 bases outside the gene matches. The CDR3 nucleotides read TGTGCCAGCAGTTACTCGGGACAGAGAAATGAAAAACTGTTTTTT. Its protein is CASSYSGQRNEKLFF.

The chain combines TRBV28 with TRBJ2-3, with D uncertain. The CDR3 is 11 amino acids. V gave up 5 bases and J gave up 3 bases, with 3 bases separating them. Per germline, CDR1 MDHEN and CDR2 SYDVKM. For the CDR3, the DNA is TGTGCCAGCAGTGCTACAGATACGCAGTATTTT. Protein sequence: CASSATDTQYF.

This clonotype was recorded a few times. The chain uses TRBV20-1 and TRBJ2-7, with D perhaps matching TRBD1 or TRBD2 (5 bases each). The germline V gene encodes CDR1 DFQATT and CDR2 SNEGSKA (reference sequence). The CDR3 is 14 amino acids. V shed 1 base and J shed 2 bases, with 12 bases lying between them. CDR3 in amino acids: CSARGGEDTYEQYF. In DNA, the CDR3 is TGCAGTGCTAGAGGAGGGGAAGACACCTACGAGCAGTACTTC.

This clonotype was seen a few times. The chain recombines TRBV6-5 with TRBJ1-2; TRBD1 matches at 11 bases. The junction had 2 bases not matched to a gene; V was cut back by 0 bases and J by 2 bases. CDR3 length equals 16 residues. Germline assignment: CDR1 MNHEY and CDR2 SVGAGI. CDR3 amino acids: CASSYSGDRGNYGYTF. The CDR3 DNA sequence: TGTGCCAGCAGTTACTCCGGGGACAGGGGGAACTATGGCTACACCTTC.

V gene TRBV7-9 combines with J gene TRBJ2-3; D gene ambiguous. CDR3 length: 12 residues. Germline CDR1 SEHNR, CDR2 FQNEAQ (reference sequence). The ends were cut back, 5 bases at V and 6 bases at J, with 9 bases in the middle. CDR3 DNA sequence: TGTGCCAGCAGCCCGGCCCCGGATACGCAGTATTTT. Amino acids: CASSPAPDTQYF.

The chain couples TRBV30 to TRBJ2-1; no definite D call. The germline gives CDR1 GTSNPN, CDR2 SVGIG (reference sequence). Trimming removed 1 base at V and 6 bases at J, with 10 bases between. The CDR3 is made up of 13 amino acids. CDR3 sequence reads: CAWSGRPSNEQFF. The DNA for the CDR3 is TGTGCCTGGAGTGGCCGTCCCTCCAATGAGCAGTTCTTC. Using reference TRBV30 and TRBJ2-1 for the parts outside the CDR3, the full variable domain is SQTIHQWPATLVQPVGSPLSLECTVEGTSNPNLYWYRQAAGRGLQLLFYSVGIGQISSEVPQNLSASRPQDRQFILSSKKLLLSDSGFYLCAWSGRPSNEQFFGPGTRLTVL.

The rearrangement uses TRBV30 and TRBJ1-1; 9 bases map to TRBD1. This CDR3 region has 14 residues. The trim removed 5 bases at V and 5 bases at J, leaving 9 bases unmatched. CDR1 and CDR2 (germline): GTSNPN, SVGIG (reference sequence). For the CDR3, the DNA is TGTGCCTGGTGCTCGGGACAGGGAGTGACTGAAGCTTTCTTT. Residues: CAWCSGQGVTEAFF.

The chain couples TRBV6-1 to TRBJ2-4; TRBD1 matches 9 bases. V was clipped by 5 bases and J by 7 bases; unmatched bases: 9. The CDR3 extends over 15 amino acids. Per germline, CDR1 MNHNS and CDR2 SASEGT. The CDR3: CASSTSGTGRNIQYF. The CDR3 region has the DNA TGTGCCAGCAGTACGTCAGGGACAGGGAGGAACATTCAGTACTTC.

The rearrangement uses TRBV12-3 or TRBV12-4 and TRBJ1-2; TRBD1 matches at 9 bases. V was clipped by 5 bases and J by 5 bases; unmatched bases: 15. The CDR3 length is 17 residues. The CDR3 DNA reads as TGTGCCAGCAGTCTCCGGACAGGGGTCACAAAGGCTTATGGCTACACCTTC. It is translated as CASSLRTGVTKAYGYTF.

The chain carries TRBV7-2 and TRBJ1-1; D possibly corresponds to TRBD1 (5 bases). The germline V gene has CDR1 SGHTA and CDR2 FQGNSA. The CDR3 runs to 13 residues. Trimming removed 6 bases at V and 4 bases at J, with 12 bases between. CDR3 coding DNA: TGTGCCAGCAGTCTTCCGGGACTCACTGAAGCTTTCTTT. It specifies CASSLPGLTEAFF. Complete variable domain (other parts from reference TRBV7-2 and TRBJ1-1): GAGVSQSPSNKVTEKGKDVELRCDPISGHTALYWYRQSLGQGLEFLIYFQGNSAPDKSGLPSDRFSAERTGGSVSTLTIQRTQQEDSAVYLCASSLPGLTEAFFGQGTRLTVV.

The CDR3 protein is CSAKPGGGYNSPLHF. Written as DNA, the CDR3 is TGCAGTGCTAAGCCGGGGGGTGGCTATAATTCACCCCTCCACTTT. This sequence joins TRBV20-1 and TRBJ1-6, with a weak D call TRBD1 (5 bases). The CDR3 spans 15 residues. The germline gives CDR1 DFQATT, CDR2 SNEGSKA (reference sequence). The germline V and J ends were trimmed by 4 bases and 3 bases, with 13 bases remaining between them.

The gene calls are TRBV10-3 and TRBJ1-3; D is perhaps TRBD1 (5 bases). Germline values: CDR1 ENHRY, CDR2 SYGVKD. V lost 0 bases, J lost 4 bases, and 7 bases lay in between. The CDR3 runs to 14 residues. In DNA, the CDR3 is TGTGCCATCAGTGAGTCAGGGGACGGAAACACCATATATTTT. Protein product: CAISESGDGNTIYF.

This clonotype has just a few counts. V and J are TRBV7-2 and TRBJ1-1; tentatively, D is TRBD1 (5 bases). The ends were cut back, 2 bases at V and 9 bases at J, with 16 bases in the middle. Germline V gene data show CDR1 as SGHTA and CDR2 as FQGNSA. This CDR3 is built from 14 residues. The CDR3 reads CASSLSGEATKAFF. The CDR3 coding sequence is TGTGCCAGCAGCTTATCGGGGGAGGCGACGAAAGCTTTCTTT.

The chain links TRBV12-3 or TRBV12-4 to TRBJ2-1, with D possibly being TRBD2 (5 bases). This CDR3 has 13 amino acids. V was cut by 6 bases and J by 10 bases, with 16 bases left in between. The CDR3 sequence: CASRPAGRNEQFF. CDR3 nucleotide sequence: TGTGCCAGCAGGCCCGCGGGTCGGAACGAGCAGTTCTTC.

V usage is TRBV5-4 and J usage is TRBJ1-1, with 10 bases that match TRBD1. Trimming at V came to 0 bases and at J to 1 base, leaving 12 bases not matched to a gene. This CDR3 has 19 amino acids. Germline values: CDR1 SGHNT, CDR2 YYREEE (reference sequence). CDR3 bases: TGTGCCAGCAGCTTGGCGATCGGGACAGGGGTTGGTCGGAACACTGAAGCTTTCTTT. The encoded protein is CASSLAIGTGVGRNTEAFF.

This clonotype has more than one count but fewer than ten. This chain joins TRBV7-3 and TRBJ1-2; D may be TRBD1 (5 bases). This CDR3 has 14 residues. The V end lost 2 bases, the J end lost 8 bases, and 15 bases lay between the germline ends. Germline V gene data show CDR1 as SGHTA and CDR2 as FQGTGA. Here the CDR3 reads CASSLDRGLGGYTF. CDR3 DNA sequence: TGTGCCAGCAGCTTAGACCGGGGCCTAGGAGGCTACACCTTC.

The chain links TRBV4-2 to TRBJ2-7; 11 bases match TRBD1. From germline, CDR1 is LGHNA and CDR2 YNFKEQ. J lost 3 bases, V lost 4 bases, and 14 bases had no gene match. This CDR3 comprises 18 residues. CDR3 bases: TGTGCCAGCAGCCGCCGAGCCGGGACAGGGGGTGCAAACTACGAGCAGTACTTC. This sequence encodes CASSRRAGTGGANYEQYF.

V and J are TRBV19 and TRBJ1-5; 8 positions match TRBD1. Germline-derived CDR1 and CDR2 are LNHDA and SQIVND (reference sequence). V shed 3 bases, J shed 5 bases, and the junction held 12 bases outside the gene matches. This CDR3 comprises 17 residues. The chain's CDR3 is CASSILGGDRSYQPQHF. The DNA for the CDR3 is TGTGCCAGTAGTATCCTTGGCGGGGACAGGTCCTATCAGCCCCAGCATTTT.

This clonotype was detected only a few times. The chain combines TRBV5-1 with TRBJ2-3, with D tentatively TRBD1 or TRBD2 (5 bases each). V was clipped by 4 bases and J by 5 bases, with 20 bases between them. The length of the CDR3 is 16 residues. Germline CDR1 SGHRS, CDR2 YFSETQ. The CDR3 coding sequence is TGCGCCAGCAGCCCCCGGGGCTTGGGTGGCGGAGATACGCAGTATTTT. This gives the protein CASSPRGLGGGDTQYF.

The chain carries TRBV11-1 and TRBJ2-2; D call uncertain. Germline assignment: CDR1 SGHAT and CDR2 FQDESV (reference sequence). Trimming left V 5 bases short and J 5 bases short, with 3 bases between. The CDR3 length is 11 residues. CDR3 nucleotides: TGTGCCAGCAGCGGTACCGGGGAGCTGTTTTTT. Amino acids: CASSGTGELFF.

This chain uses TRBV7-2 with TRBJ1-6, with D hard to call. The CDR3 has 13 residues. V lost 5 bases, J lost 13 bases, and 15 bases lay in between. The germline CDR1 and CDR2 sequences are SGHTA and FQGNSA. The CDR3 sequence: CASSPTGLPPLHF. For the CDR3, the DNA is TGTGCCAGCAGCCCCACCGGACTTCCCCCCCTCCACTTT.

The sample holds a few counts of this clonotype. CDR3 DNA sequence: TGCAGTGCTGGCGGGGGGAACAATGAGCAGTTCTTC. This codes for CSAGGGNNEQFF. The rearrangement joins TRBV20-1 to TRBJ2-1; 8 nucleotides agree with TRBD2. The CDR3 loop spans 12 amino acids. Losses at the gene ends were 5 bases for V and 5 bases for J; bases not matched to a gene: 2. Germline values: CDR1 DFQATT, CDR2 SNEGSKA (reference sequence).

This sequence joins TRBV20-1 and TRBJ1-1; a weak D match, TRBD1 (5 bases). This CDR3 spans 15 amino acids. CDR1 is DFQATT and CDR2 is SNEGSKA in the germline V gene (reference sequence). V lost 5 bases and J lost 6, with 22 bases in between. CDR3 DNA sequence: TGCAGTGCTCGCACCCCGGGCCGGGGACCCTCTGAAGCTTTCTTT. This codes for CSARTPGRGPSEAFF.

The chain uses TRBV7-4 and TRBJ2-7, with D possibly called TRBD1 or TRBD2 (5 bases each). The CDR3 is 15 residues long. Germline-derived CDR1 and CDR2 are SGHVT and SQSDAQ. Trimming removed 8 bases at V and 2 bases at J, with 19 bases between. The CDR3 here is CASGVDQGPTYEQYF. The CDR3 nucleotides are TGTGCCAGCGGCGTAGATCAGGGACCCACCTACGAGCAGTACTTC.

This clonotype was seen a handful of times. DNA for the CDR3: TGTGCCAGCAGTTTGCGGGAGGGGAACACTGAAGCTTTCTTT. The encoded protein is CASSLREGNTEAFF. The rearrangement uses TRBV27 and TRBJ1-1; no clear D gene. The germline V gene has CDR1 MNHEY and CDR2 SMNVEV (reference sequence). Trimming stripped 3 bases from V and 1 base from J, with 9 bases between. CDR3 length: 14 residues.